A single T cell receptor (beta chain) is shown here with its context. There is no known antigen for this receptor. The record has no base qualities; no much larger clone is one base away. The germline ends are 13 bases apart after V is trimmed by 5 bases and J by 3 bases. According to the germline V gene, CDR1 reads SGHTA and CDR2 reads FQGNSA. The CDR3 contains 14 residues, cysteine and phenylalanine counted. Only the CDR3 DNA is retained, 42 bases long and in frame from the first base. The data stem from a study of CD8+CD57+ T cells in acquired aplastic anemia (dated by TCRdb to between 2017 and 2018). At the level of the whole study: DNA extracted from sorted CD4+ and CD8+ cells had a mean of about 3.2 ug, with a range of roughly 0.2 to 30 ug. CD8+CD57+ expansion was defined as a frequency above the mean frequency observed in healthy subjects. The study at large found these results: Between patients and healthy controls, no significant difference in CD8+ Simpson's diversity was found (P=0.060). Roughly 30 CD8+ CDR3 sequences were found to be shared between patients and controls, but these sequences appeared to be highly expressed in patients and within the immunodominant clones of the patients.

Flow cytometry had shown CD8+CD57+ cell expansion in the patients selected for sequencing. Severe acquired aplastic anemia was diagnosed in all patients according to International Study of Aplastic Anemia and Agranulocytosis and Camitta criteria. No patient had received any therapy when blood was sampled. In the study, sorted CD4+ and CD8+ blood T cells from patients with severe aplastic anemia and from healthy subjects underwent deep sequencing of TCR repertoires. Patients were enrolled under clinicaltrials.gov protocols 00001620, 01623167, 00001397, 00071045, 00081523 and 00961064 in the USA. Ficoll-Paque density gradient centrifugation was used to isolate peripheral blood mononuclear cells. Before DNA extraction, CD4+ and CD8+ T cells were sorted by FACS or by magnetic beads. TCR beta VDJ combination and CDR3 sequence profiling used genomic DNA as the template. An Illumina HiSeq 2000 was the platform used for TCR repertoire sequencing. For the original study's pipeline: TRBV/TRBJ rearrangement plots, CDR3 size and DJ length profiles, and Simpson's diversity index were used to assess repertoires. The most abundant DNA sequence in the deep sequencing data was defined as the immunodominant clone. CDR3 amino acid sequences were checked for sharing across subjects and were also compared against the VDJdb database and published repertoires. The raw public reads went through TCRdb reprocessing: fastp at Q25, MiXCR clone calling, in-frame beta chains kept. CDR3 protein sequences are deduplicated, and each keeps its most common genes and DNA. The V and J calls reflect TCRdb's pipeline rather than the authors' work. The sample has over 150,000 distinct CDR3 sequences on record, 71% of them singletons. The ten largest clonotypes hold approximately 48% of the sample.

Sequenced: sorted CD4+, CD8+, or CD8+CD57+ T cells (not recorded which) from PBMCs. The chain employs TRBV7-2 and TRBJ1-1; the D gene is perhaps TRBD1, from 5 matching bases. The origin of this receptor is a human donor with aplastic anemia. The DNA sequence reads TGTGCCAGCAGCGCCAGGGATCTTTACACTGAAGCTTTCTTT. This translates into CASSARDLYTEAFF.